These T cell receptor beta chains were read from a single sample in a study of blood T cells in healthy people across ages. One entry per CDR3 protein results from TCRdb running MiXCR on the 5' RACE reads. The sample has about 1.5 million distinct CDR3 sequences, approximately 43% seen once. Sequencing was done on a sample of blood. Source of these receptors: a woman younger than 30 in good health. Both conserved end residues are part of each CDR3. A D gene is named only where the DNA matches it firmly. Some rows mark clone size as missing; the rest say once, few, many or name a class of expanded clone.

J,V,size,D,length,DNA,CDR3
TRBJ2-3,TRBV7-3,.,.,14,TGTGCCAGCAGCTTCGACAGGTACACAGATACGCAGTATTTT,CASSFDRYTDTQYF
TRBJ1-2,TRBV29-1,.,TRBD1,13,TGCAGCGGGGGTGAGGGGGCCCGTCATGGCTACACCTTC,CSGGEGARHGYTF
TRBJ1-2,TRBV6-5,.,.,14,TGTGCCAGCAGTTACTCTTCAGGGGTTAACGGCTACACCTTC,CASSYSSGVNGYTF
TRBJ2-7,TRBV7-9,.,.,14,TGTGCCAGCAGCGAAAAAGGGCGACCCTACGAGCAGTACTTC,CASSEKGRPYEQYF
TRBJ2-7,TRBV13,.,TRBD2,16,TGTGCCAGCAGCCTCGAGGGTTTAGCGGGGGACTACGAGCAGTACTTC,CASSLEGLAGDYEQYF
TRBJ2-7,TRBV4-3,.,.,15,TGCGCCAGCAGCCAAGATCACAGGGAATTAGCCGAGCAGTACTTC,CASSQDHRELAEQYF
TRBJ1-1,TRBV4-1,few,.,12,TGCGCCAGCAGCCACACGAACACTGAAGCTTTCTTT,CASSHTNTEAFF
TRBJ2-1,TRBV29-1,few,TRBD2,12,TGCAGCGTTGGGGGAGCGGGACTGGAGCAGTTCTTC,CSVGGAGLEQFF
TRBJ2-7,TRBV27,.,TRBD1,16,TGTGCCAGCAGTATTAACCGGGACAGGTTTGCCTACGAGCAGTACTTC,CASSINRDRFAYEQYF
TRBJ1-2,TRBV20-1,few,.,15,TGCAGTGCTAGCAGTCGTCGGGGCTACGACTATGGCTACACCTTC,CSASSRRGYDYGYTF
TRBJ2-1,TRBV5-1,.,.,15,TGCGCCAGCAGAACGGGAGTCGGGGGCTACAATGAGCAGTTCTTC,CASRTGVGGYNEQFF
TRBJ2-2,TRBV3-1,.,TRBD2,20,TGTGCCAGCAGCCAAGGGACTAGCGGGAGGGCCGGCGAACGCACCGGGGAGCTGTTTTTT,CASSQGTSGRAGERTGELFF
TRBJ2-1,TRBV20-1,.,TRBD2,16,TGCAGTGCTAGAGATCCGTGGCGGGAGGGAGGCAATGAGCAGTTCTTC,CSARDPWREGGNEQFF
TRBJ2-5,TRBV4-3,few,.,15,TGCGCCAGCAGCCAAGATTGGCGGGACTCTCGGCAGCAGTACTTC,CASSQDWRDSRQQYF
TRBJ1-5,TRBV30,.,.,13,TGTGCCTGGAGTGGGGGGTGGTCACAGCCCCAGCATTTT,CAWSGGWSQPQHF
TRBJ1-5,TRBV27,many,.,14,TGTGCCAGCAGTTTATCCACAGGGAATCAGCCCCAGCATTTT,CASSLSTGNQPQHF
TRBJ2-1,TRBV2,few,.,13,TGTGCCAGCGCGAACGGATTAAACAATGAGCAGTTCTTC,CASANGLNNEQFF
TRBJ1-1,TRBV20-1,.,.,14,TGCAGTGCTAGTTTACGGAGAGATAGTACTGAAGCTTTCTTT,CSASLRRDSTEAFF
TRBJ2-3,TRBV20-1,few,TRBD2,16,TGCAGTGCTAGAAGGAGGACTAGCCCCCTCACAGATACGCAGTATTTT,CSARRRTSPLTDTQYF
TRBJ2-5,TRBV20-1,.,TRBD2,14,TGCAGTGCCCTTGCGGGGGGGACCCAAGAGACCCAGTACTTC,CSALAGGTQETQYF
TRBJ2-3,TRBV5-1,.,TRBD2,17,TGCGCCTGCAGCTTGGATCCAGCGGGATCGAGCACAGATACGCAGTATTTT,CACSLDPAGSSTDTQYF
TRBJ2-7,TRBV27,.,TRBD1,16,TGTGCCAGCAGTTCGTATGCGGGGACAGGTGTCTACGAGCAGTACTTC,CASSSYAGTGVYEQYF
TRBJ1-4,TRBV9,.,.,15,TGTGCCAGCAGCGCCGACAGCGGGAGGGATGAAAAACTGTTTTTT,CASSADSGRDEKLFF
TRBJ2-3,TRBV20-1,.,.,12,TGCAGTGCCCCGGACCCGGGCAGATACGCGTATTTT,CSAPDPGRYAYF
TRBJ1-2,TRBV5-5,.,.,15,TGTGCCAGCAGCTTAAATAGCCCGGGACAATCGGGCTACACCTTC,CASSLNSPGQSGYTF
TRBJ1-5,TRBV5-1,few,.,15,TGCGCCAGCAGCTTGGGAGACAGCTACAATCAGCCCCAGCATTTT,CASSLGDSYNQPQHF
TRBJ2-1,TRBV4-3,many,TRBD2,14,TGCGCCAGTCCTTGGCGGGAGGATGGGTATGAGCAGTTCTTC,CASPWREDGYEQFF
TRBJ1-1,TRBV12-3/TRBV12-4,.,.,12,TGTGCCAGCAGTTTAGCGGGGAGCCGGGCTTTCTTT,CASSLAGSRAFF
TRBJ1-3,TRBV12-3/TRBV12-4,.,.,14,TGTGCCAGCAGTCAGCGGCGGGGTGGGGACACCATATATTTT,CASSQRRGGDTIYF
TRBJ2-5,TRBV5-1,few,.,14,TGCGCCAGCAGCTTGCAGGGGACCCAAGAGACCCAGTACTTC,CASSLQGTQETQYF
TRBJ2-7,TRBV20-1,.,.,14,TGCAGTGCTGTCCGGAGGGCCAACTCCTACGAGCAGTACTTC,CSAVRRANSYEQYF
TRBJ2-5,TRBV9,.,.,14,TGTGCCAGCAGCACGACAGTGAACCAAGAGACCCAGTACTTC,CASSTTVNQETQYF
TRBJ1-1,TRBV4-1,.,.,14,TGCGCCAGCAGCCAAGGGGACGGGAACACTGAAGCTTTCTTT,CASSQGDGNTEAFF
TRBJ1-2,TRBV10-3,few,TRBD1,15,TGTGCCATCAGTGAATCGACAGGGGGAAGCTTTGGCTACACCTTC,CAISESTGGSFGYTF
TRBJ1-1,TRBV27,.,.,14,TGTGCCAGCATCCCGGGGAGGGAGGGCACTGAAGCTTTCTTT,CASIPGREGTEAFF
TRBJ2-7,TRBV4-3,many,.,17,TGCGCCAGCAGCCAAGATTCTGGGGGGTTGGATTCCTACGAGCAGTACTTC,CASSQDSGGLDSYEQYF
TRBJ2-7,TRBV20-1,.,.,12,TGCAGTGTCGACGGAGACCACTACGAGCAGTACTTC,CSVDGDHYEQYF
TRBJ1-2,TRBV20-1,.,.,13,TGCAGTGCTCCTACGCAGGGAAACTATGGCTACACCTTC,CSAPTQGNYGYTF
TRBJ1-5,TRBV6-5,few,TRBD1,15,TGTGCCAGCAGTTCTGGGACAGGGTTCAATCAGCCCCAGCATTTT,CASSSGTGFNQPQHF
TRBJ2-3,TRBV27,few,.,16,TGTGCCAGCAGTTTATCCGGGGGACCAAACACAGATACGCAGTATTTT,CASSLSGGPNTDTQYF
TRBJ1-2,TRBV12-3/TRBV12-4,few,TRBD1,16,TGTGCCAGCAGTCACTCCGGGACAGGGGGCGCAAACGGCTACACCTTC,CASSHSGTGGANGYTF
TRBJ2-5,TRBV6-5,.,.,14,TGTGCCAGCAGTCCCACAGGGTCCAGGCGTGAGCAGTACTTC,CASSPTGSRREQYF
TRBJ1-3,TRBV11-2,.,.,14,TGTGCCAGCAGCTATGTAAGCTCTGGAAACACCATATATTTT,CASSYVSSGNTIYF
TRBJ1-5,TRBV27,once,.,15,TGTGCCAGCAGTTTTCTAGGGCAAAGCAATCAGCCCCAGCATTTT,CASSFLGQSNQPQHF
TRBJ1-2,TRBV9,.,TRBD1,17,TGTGCCAGCAGCGTAGACGGACAGGGATTGGGAAACTATGGCTACACCTTC,CASSVDGQGLGNYGYTF
TRBJ2-7,TRBV10-3,.,.,13,TGTGCCATCAGTGAGACAGGCAAATACGAGCAGTACTTC,CAISETGKYEQYF
TRBJ2-5,TRBV18,few,.,14,TGTGCCAGCTCTCTCGGTGGTGAACAAGAGACCCAGTACTTC,CASSLGGEQETQYF
TRBJ2-1,TRBV7-2,.,.,13,TGTGCCAGCAGCGCCCAGATTCAGGATGAGCAGTTCTTC,CASSAQIQDEQFF
TRBJ2-7,TRBV7-9,.,TRBD2,17,TGTGCCAGCAGCTTCCCTAGGACTAGCGGAAACTACAATGAGCAGTACTTC,CASSFPRTSGNYNEQYF
TRBJ1-5,TRBV12-3/TRBV12-4,.,TRBD1,14,TGTGCCAGCAGTGAGACAGGGTTCAATCAGCCCCAGCATTTT,CASSETGFNQPQHF
TRBJ2-1,TRBV7-2,few,.,16,TGTGCCAGCAGCTCAGGGCCTCTGAGCTCCTACAATGAGCAGTTCTTC,CASSSGPLSSYNEQFF
TRBJ2-1,TRBV29-1,few,TRBD2,16,TGCAGCGTTGGGACTAGCGGGAGGATTTCCTACAATGAGCAGTTCTTC,CSVGTSGRISYNEQFF
TRBJ2-5,TRBV7-2,.,.,14,TGTGCCAGCAGCCTGACGGGGCCTGAGGATGAGCAGTACTTC,CASSLTGPEDEQYF
TRBJ2-3,TRBV9,.,.,16,TGTGCCAGCAGCGTCTCACGACTAGAGAGTCATGATACGCAGTATTTT,CASSVSRLESHDTQYF
TRBJ1-2,TRBV20-1,many,TRBD1,16,TGCAGTGCTATCTTGACAGGGGCCAAATCTAACTATGGCTACACCTTC,CSAILTGAKSNYGYTF
TRBJ2-3,TRBV29-1,many,TRBD2,14,TGCAGCGTTAGCCTAGCGGGAGGTTCAGATACGCAGTATTTT,CSVSLAGGSDTQYF
TRBJ2-3,TRBV14,.,.,13,TGTGCCAGCAGCCAAGCCGCAAGTGGTACGCAGTATTTT,CASSQAASGTQYF